This T cell receptor beta chain came from a study of response to subunit inactivated influenza vaccine (dated by TCRdb to the late 2010s). Context from the whole study: Deep quantitative profiling of the T cell receptor repertoire was used in the study to follow responses to a trivalent subunit inactivated influenza vaccine. What the research found in general, with its limitations: The authors proposed that each seasonal influenza vaccination may bring in only a limited number of new T cells.

Libraries were made using RT-PCR. Sequencer: Illumina HiSeq 2500. TCRdb trimmed the raw reads at Q25, called clones with MiXCR and kept productive beta chains. Each record represents a unique CDR3 protein, reported with the most common genes and DNA among its rows. The sample table holds 750,000 to 850,000 distinct CDR3 sequences, of which roughly 18% were seen once. Clones ranked in the top ten supply 11% of the sample. The CDR3 numbers 15 residues from cysteine through phenylalanine. Just the 45-base CDR3 DNA is kept, in frame starting at base 1. Taken from the germline V gene, the CDR1 and CDR2 loops are SQVTM and ANQGSEA. The junction shows trimming of 5 bases on V and 2 bases on J, and the gene matches do not reach 10 bases of it. In its sample, this clonotype was seen a few times. Its antigen is unknown. No per-base quality is available; no much larger clone lies one base away.

The chain joins TRBV29-1 to TRBJ2-7; TRBD2 agrees with 9 junctional bases. Sequenced here: PBMCs from blood, sampled around 5 days after vaccination. The TCR was taken from a man aged 45-60 years who received an inactivated influenza vaccine. Donor details come from another sample of the same person, matched by shared clones. The nucleotide sequence reads TGCAGCGTTTCAGATGCTAGCGGGGTAACCTACGAGCAGTACTTC. Translated, this is CSVSDASGVTYEQYF.